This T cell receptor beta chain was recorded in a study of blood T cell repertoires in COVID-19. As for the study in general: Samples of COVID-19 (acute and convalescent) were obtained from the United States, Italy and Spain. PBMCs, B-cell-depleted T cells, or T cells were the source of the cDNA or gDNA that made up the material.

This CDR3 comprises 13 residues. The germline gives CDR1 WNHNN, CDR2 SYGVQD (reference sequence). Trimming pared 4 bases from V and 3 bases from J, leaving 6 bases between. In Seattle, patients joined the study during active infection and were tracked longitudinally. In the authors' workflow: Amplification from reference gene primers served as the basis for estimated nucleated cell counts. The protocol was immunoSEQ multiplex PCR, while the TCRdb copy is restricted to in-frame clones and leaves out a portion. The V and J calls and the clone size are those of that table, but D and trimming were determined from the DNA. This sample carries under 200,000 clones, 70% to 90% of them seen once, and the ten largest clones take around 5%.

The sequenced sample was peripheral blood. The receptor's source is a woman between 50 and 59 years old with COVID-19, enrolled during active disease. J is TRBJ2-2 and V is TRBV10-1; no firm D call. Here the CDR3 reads CASSVRYTGELFF. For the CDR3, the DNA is TGCGCCAGCAGTGTACGGTACACCGGGGAGCTGTTTTTT.